The 9 T cell receptor beta chains given below trace back to one sample, sequenced in a study of T-cell memory formation after mild COVID-19. TCRdb re-called the 5' RACE reads through MiXCR, storing one row per CDR3 protein. In the table there are 400,000 or so distinct CDR3 sequences, around 20% of which are singletons. Sequencing was performed on PBMCs or a T cell subset sorted from them (not recorded which). These receptors came from an adult woman who had mild COVID-19 (a few samples of this study predate the infection). Cell type and time point are not known.

In its sample, this clonotype was seen a few times. This sequence joins TRBV14 and TRBJ2-7; 9 bases agree with TRBD1. The CDR3 is 16 residues long. CDR1 is SGHDN, CDR2 FVKESK, per germline. The V segment lost 5 bases and the J segment 2 bases; nucleotides outside the gene matches: 10. The CDR3 reads CASSSHPGTGTYEQYF. CDR3 coding DNA: TGTGCCAGCAGCTCCCACCCCGGGACAGGGACCTACGAGCAGTACTTC.

This clonotype occurred many times. The chain links TRBV4-3 to TRBJ2-1, with 10 bases identical to TRBD1. CDR3 length equals 15 residues. V lost 1 base and J lost 3; bases outside the gene matches: 0. CDR1 is LGHNA and CDR2 is YSLEER in the germline V gene. Written as DNA, the CDR3 is TGCGCCAGCAGCCAAGGGACAGGGGGCTACAATGAGCAGTTCTTC. Its translation is CASSQGTGGYNEQFF.

This clonotype has a count of ten or more. The rearrangement links TRBV15 to TRBJ2-6; D is possibly TRBD2 (6 bases). CDR3 length: 16 residues. Germline V lookup: CDR1 LNHNV, CDR2 YYDKDF (reference sequence). Trimming left V 1 base short and J 0 bases short, with 7 bases between. The CDR3 region is CATSRVGGSGANVLTF. In DNA form, the CDR3 reads TGTGCCACCAGCAGAGTGGGGGGCTCTGGGGCCAACGTCCTGACTTTC.

This clonotype was picked up many times. The chain employs TRBV5-6 and TRBJ2-3; D remains ambiguous. The V and J ends lost 0 bases and 1 base respectively, with 15 bases between them. CDR1 is SGHDT, CDR2 YYEEEE, per germline. The CDR3 is 17 amino acids. The CDR3: CASSLAHRFTGTDTQYF. DNA of the CDR3: TGTGCCAGCAGCTTGGCCCACCGGTTCACCGGCACAGATACGCAGTATTTT.

The chain recombines TRBV5-1 with TRBJ2-5; 8 bases line up with TRBD1. V lost 3 bases, J lost 4 bases, and 11 bases stayed unmatched. The CDR3 runs to 16 residues. CDR1 and CDR2 from the germline V gene are SGHRS and YFSETQ. The CDR3, as DNA: TGCGCCAGCAGCTCTCAGACTGGGACAGGCCCAGAGACCCAGTACTTC. This gives the protein CASSSQTGTGPETQYF.

The rearrangement joins TRBV29-1 to TRBJ2-1; TRBD2 agrees at 8 bases. Germline CDR1 and CDR2: SQVTM and ANQGSEA. The CDR3 has 14 amino acids. The V segment lost 3 bases and the J segment 3 bases; nucleotides outside the gene matches: 4. CDR3: CSVERLAFYNEQFF. CDR3 bases: TGCAGCGTTGAGAGACTAGCGTTCTACAATGAGCAGTTCTTC.

This clonotype was observed a handful of times. The chain employs TRBV5-1 and TRBJ1-2; D is possibly TRBD1 (6 bases). The CDR3 runs 13 residues. Germline CDR1 reads SGHRS; CDR2 reads YFSETQ. The V end lost 5 bases, the J end lost 6 bases, and 14 bases lay between the germline ends. The DNA of the CDR3 is TGCGCCAGCAGATCTGGGACACACGATGGCTACACCTTC. This gives the protein CASRSGTHDGYTF.

V is TRBV29-1 and J is TRBJ2-3; 8 bases fit TRBD2. This CDR3 has 14 residues. Germline lookup yields CDR1 SQVTM and CDR2 ANQGSEA. Germline trimming cut 6 bases from V and 1 base from J; bases unmatched to any gene: 6. The CDR3 region has the DNA TGCAGCGTGAAAAGCGGGAGCGGCACAGATACGCAGTATTTT. Protein sequence: CSVKSGSGTDTQYF.

The CDR3, as DNA: TGCGCCAGCAGCTTGGCCTATCAGAAAGAGACCCAGTACTTC. It codes for CASSLAYQKETQYF. The chain couples TRBV5-1 to TRBJ2-5; D remains ambiguous. Germline V gene lookup returns CDR1 SGHRS and CDR2 YFSETQ. Trimming cost V 0 bases and J 3 bases, with 9 bases left between them. The CDR3 loop spans 14 amino acids.